This TCR beta chain came from a study of post-analysis software for immune sequencing data. Tagging with unique molecular identifiers was a feature of the TCR beta cDNA libraries. TCRdb itself ran the PCR reads through MiXCR, one entry per CDR3 protein. The sample records some 690,000 distinct CDR3 sequences, approximately 59% being singletons. Points on this clonotype: Its target is not known.

Study-wide results and caveats: Pronounced co-clustering by F measure was evident among identically batched samples. Roughly five TRBV segments occurring more often in patients than controls included TRBV5-6, TRBV5-1 and TRBV20-1.

The CDR3 loop spans 11 amino acids. The chain carries TRBV12-3 or TRBV12-4 and TRBJ2-7; D is undetermined. Gene TRBJ2-5 matches the end of the DNA better, so the J call may be wrong. The origin of this receptor is a girl under 10 years old with multiple sclerosis. The sequencing input was blood. The CDR3 DNA follows: TGTGCCAGCAGTAATATAGAGACCCAGTACTTC. This codes for CASSNIETQYF.